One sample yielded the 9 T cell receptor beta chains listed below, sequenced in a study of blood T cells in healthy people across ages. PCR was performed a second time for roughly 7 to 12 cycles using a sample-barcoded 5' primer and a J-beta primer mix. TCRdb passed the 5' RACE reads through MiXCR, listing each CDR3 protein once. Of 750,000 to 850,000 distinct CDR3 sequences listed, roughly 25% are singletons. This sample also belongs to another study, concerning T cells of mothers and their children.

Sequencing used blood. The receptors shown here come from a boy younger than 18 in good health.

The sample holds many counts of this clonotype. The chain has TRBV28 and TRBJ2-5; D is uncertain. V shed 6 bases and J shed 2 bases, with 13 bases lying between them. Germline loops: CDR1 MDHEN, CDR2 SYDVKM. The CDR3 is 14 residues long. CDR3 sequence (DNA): TGTGCCAGCAGGCCCGATTATACACAAGAGACCCAGTACTTC. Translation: CASRPDYTQETQYF. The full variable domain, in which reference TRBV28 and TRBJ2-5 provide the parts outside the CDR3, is DVKVTQSSRYLVKRTGEKVFLECVQDMDHENMFWYRQDPGLGLRLIYFSYDVKMKEKGDIPEGYSVSREKKERFSLILESASTNQTSMYLCASRPDYTQETQYFGPGTRLLVL.

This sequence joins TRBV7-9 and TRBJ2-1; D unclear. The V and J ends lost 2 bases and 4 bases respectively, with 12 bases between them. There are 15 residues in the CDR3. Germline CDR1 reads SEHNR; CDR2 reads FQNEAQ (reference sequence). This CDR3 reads CASSLSVLSYNEQFF. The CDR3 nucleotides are TGTGCCAGCAGCTTAAGCGTTCTCAGTTACAATGAGCAGTTCTTC.

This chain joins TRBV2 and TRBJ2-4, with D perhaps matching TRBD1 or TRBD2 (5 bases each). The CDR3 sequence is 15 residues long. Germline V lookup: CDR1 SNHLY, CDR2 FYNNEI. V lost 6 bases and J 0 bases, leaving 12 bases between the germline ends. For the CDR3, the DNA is TGTGCCAGCAGCTGGGACCCACTAGCCAAAAACATTCAGTACTTC. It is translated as CASSWDPLAKNIQYF. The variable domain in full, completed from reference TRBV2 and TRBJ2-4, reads EPEVTQTPSHQVTQMGQEVILRCVPISNHLYFYWYRQILGQKVEFLVSFYNNEISEKSEIFDDQFSVERPDGSNFTLKIRSTKLEDSAMYFCASSWDPLAKNIQYFGAGTRLSVL.

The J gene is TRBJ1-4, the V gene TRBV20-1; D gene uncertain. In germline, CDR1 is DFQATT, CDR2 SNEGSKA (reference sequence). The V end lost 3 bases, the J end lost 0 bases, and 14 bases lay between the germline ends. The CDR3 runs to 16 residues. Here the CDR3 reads CSARPGGRSTNEKLFF. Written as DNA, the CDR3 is TGCAGTGCTAGGCCCGGCGGGCGGTCAACTAATGAAAAACTGTTTTTT.

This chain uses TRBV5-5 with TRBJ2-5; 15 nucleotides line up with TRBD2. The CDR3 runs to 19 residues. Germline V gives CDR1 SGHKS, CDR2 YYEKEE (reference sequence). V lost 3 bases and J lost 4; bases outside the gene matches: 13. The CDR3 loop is CASSSRRTSGRAWGETQYF. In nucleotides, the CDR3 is TGTGCCAGCAGCTCGCGCAGGACTAGCGGGAGGGCATGGGGAGAGACCCAGTACTTC. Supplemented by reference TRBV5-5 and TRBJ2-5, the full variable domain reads DAGVTQSPTHLIKTRGQQVTLRCSPISGHKSVSWYQQVLGQGPQFIFQYYEKEERGRGNFPDRFSARQFPNYSSELNVNALLLGDSALYLCASSSRRTSGRAWGETQYFGPGTRLLVL.

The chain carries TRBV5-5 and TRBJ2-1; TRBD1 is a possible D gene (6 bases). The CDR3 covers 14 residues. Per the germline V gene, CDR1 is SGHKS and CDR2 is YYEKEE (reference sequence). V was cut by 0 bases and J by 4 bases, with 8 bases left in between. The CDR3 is CASSLGDTYNEQFF. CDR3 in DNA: TGTGCCAGCAGCTTGGGGGACACTTACAATGAGCAGTTCTTC.

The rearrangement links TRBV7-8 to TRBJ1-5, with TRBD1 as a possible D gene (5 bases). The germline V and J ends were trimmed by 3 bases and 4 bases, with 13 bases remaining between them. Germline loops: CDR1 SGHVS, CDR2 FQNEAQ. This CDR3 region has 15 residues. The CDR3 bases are TGTGCCAGCAGCTTGTTATGGGGGGTTAATCAGCCCCAGCATTTT. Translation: CASSLLWGVNQPQHF.

The chain's CDR3 is CASSLFPGTEAFF. Here the CDR3 DNA reads TGCGCCAGCAGCTTATTCCCCGGCACTGAAGCTTTCTTT. The gene calls are TRBV5-1 and TRBJ1-1; no firm D call. V lost 2 bases and J lost 4, with 9 bases in between. The CDR3 is made up of 13 amino acids. The germline V gene encodes CDR1 SGHRS and CDR2 YFSETQ.

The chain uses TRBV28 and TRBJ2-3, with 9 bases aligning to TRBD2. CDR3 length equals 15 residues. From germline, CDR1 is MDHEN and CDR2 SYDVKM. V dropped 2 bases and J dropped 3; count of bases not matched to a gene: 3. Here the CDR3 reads CASSLNSGGTDTQYF. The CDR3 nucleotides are TGTGCCAGCAGTTTAAATAGCGGGGGTACAGATACGCAGTATTTT.